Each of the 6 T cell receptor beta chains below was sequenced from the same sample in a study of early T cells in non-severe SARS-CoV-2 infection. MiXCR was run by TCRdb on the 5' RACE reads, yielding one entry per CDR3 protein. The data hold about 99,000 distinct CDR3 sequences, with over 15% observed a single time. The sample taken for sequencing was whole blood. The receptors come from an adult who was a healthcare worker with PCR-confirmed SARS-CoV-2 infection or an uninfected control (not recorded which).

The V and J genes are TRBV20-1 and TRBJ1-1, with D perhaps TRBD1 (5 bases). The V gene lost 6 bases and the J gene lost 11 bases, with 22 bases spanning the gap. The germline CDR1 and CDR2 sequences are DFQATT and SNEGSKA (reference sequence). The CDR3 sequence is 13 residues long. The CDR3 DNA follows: TGCAGTGCCCCGTGGGGGTCACAGGTCCGGGCTTTCTTT. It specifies CSAPWGSQVRAFF.

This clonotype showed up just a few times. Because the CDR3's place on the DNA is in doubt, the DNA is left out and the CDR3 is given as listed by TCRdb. The CDR3 is CISVSEANRAANTGELFF. The chain couples TRBV7-5 to TRBJ2-2; the D segment call TRBD1 is taken from the table without a DNA check. TRBV7-5 is a documented pseudogene. The CDR3 comprises 18 residues, both ends counted.

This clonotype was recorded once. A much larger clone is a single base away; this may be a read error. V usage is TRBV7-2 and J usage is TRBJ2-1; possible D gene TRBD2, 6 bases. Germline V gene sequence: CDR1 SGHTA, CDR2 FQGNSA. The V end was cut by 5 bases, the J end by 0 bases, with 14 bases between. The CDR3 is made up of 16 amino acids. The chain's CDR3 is CASSGRLGSSYNEQFF. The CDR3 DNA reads TGTGCCAGCAGCGGCCGACTAGGGTCCTCCTACAATGAGCAGTTCTTC.

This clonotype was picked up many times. CDR3 in DNA: TGTGCCAGCAGCTCGTCAAGGGACTTCACAGATACGCAGTATTTT. This translates into CASSSSRDFTDTQYF. The genes are TRBV14 and TRBJ2-3; the D gene is possibly TRBD2 (6 bases). CDR1 and CDR2 (germline): SGHDN, FVKESK. The CDR3 consists of 15 residues. Between the trimmed V and J ends, which lost 5 bases and 2 bases, there was a span of 14 bases. Full variable domain (outside the CDR3, taken from reference TRBV14 and TRBJ2-3): EAGVTQFPSHSVIEKGQTVTLRCDPISGHDNLYWYRRVMGKEIKFLLHFVKESKQDESGMPNNRFLAERTGGTYSTLKVQPAELEDSGVYFCASSSSRDFTDTQYFGPGTRLTVL.

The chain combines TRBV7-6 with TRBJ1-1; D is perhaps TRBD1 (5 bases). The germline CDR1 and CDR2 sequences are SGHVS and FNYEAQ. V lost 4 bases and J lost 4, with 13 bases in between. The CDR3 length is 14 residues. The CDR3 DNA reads TGTGCCAGCAGCTCCGGGGGGTCGGGCACTGAAGCTTTCTTT. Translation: CASSSGGSGTEAFF.

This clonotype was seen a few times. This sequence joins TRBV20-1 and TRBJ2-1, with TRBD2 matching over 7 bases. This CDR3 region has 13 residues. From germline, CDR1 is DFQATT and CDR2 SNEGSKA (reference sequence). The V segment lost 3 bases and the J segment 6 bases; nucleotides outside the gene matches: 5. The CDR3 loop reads CSASAREPNEQFF. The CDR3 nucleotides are TGCAGTGCTAGTGCGCGGGAGCCCAATGAGCAGTTCTTC.